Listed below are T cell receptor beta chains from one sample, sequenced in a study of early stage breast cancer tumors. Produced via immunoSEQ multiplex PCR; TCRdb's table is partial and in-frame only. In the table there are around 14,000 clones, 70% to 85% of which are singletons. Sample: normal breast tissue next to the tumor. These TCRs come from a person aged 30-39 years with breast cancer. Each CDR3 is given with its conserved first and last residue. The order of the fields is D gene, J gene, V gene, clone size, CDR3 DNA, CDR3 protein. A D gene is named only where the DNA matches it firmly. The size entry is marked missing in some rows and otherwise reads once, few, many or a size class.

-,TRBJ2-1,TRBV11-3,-,TGTGCCAGCAGCCTTTGGGGGGATGAGCAGTTCTTC,CASSLWGDEQFF
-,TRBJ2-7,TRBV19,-,TGTGCCAGTAGTACGACGGGCTCCTACGAGCAGTACTTC,CASSTTGSYEQYF
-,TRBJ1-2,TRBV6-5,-,TGTGCCAGCAGTCCTGACATTAGAGGGGCGAGGGGCTACACCTTC,CASSPDIRGARGYTF
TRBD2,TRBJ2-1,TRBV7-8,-,TGTGCCAGCAGCTTAGTTAGCGGGACCCTCAATGAGCAGTTCTTC,CASSLVSGTLNEQFF
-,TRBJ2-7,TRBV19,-,TGTGCCAGTAGTATAGATGTTGCCCGGGGTCCCTACGAGCAGTACTTC,CASSIDVARGPYEQYF
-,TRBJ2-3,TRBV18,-,TGTGCCAGCTCACCAAGTGGGGGCACAGATACGCAGTATTTT,CASSPSGGTDTQYF
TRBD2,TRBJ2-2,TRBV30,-,TGTGCCTGGAGGAAACTAGCGGGAAACACCGGGGAGCTGTTTTTT,CAWRKLAGNTGELFF
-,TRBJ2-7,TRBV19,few,TGTGCCAGTAGTCCAACCCGGCGCCTGAGCTCCTACGAGCAGTACTTC,CASSPTRRLSSYEQYF
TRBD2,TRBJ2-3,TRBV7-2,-,TGTGCCAGCAGCTCTATTATAGCGGGATGGGCAGATACGCAGTATTTT,CASSSIIAGWADTQYF
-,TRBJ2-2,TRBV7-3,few,TGTGCCAGCAGTGTAGGTCCCCAGAACACCGGGGAGCTGTTTTTT,CASSVGPQNTGELFF
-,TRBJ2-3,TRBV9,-,TGTGCCAGCAGCGTAGTAGAGGGAGGACTCACAGATACGCAGTATTTT,CASSVVEGGLTDTQYF
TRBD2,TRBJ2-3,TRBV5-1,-,TGCGCCAGCAGTCCGACTAGCGGTCCCACAGATACGCAGTATTTT,CASSPTSGPTDTQYF
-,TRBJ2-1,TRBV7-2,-,TGTGCCAGCTGCTTACACGGGATTAACAATGAGCAGTTCTTC,CASCLHGINNEQFF
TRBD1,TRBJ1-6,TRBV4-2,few,TGTGCCAGCAGCCAAGAGTTAGGACAGGGCTTCTATAATTCACCCCTCCACTTT,CASSQELGQGFYNSPLHF
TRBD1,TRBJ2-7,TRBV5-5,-,TGTGCCAGCAGCTCCCGGGACAGGGGGCACGAGCAGTACTTC,CASSSRDRGHEQYF
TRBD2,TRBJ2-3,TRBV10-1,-,TGCGCCAGCAGTGGACTAGCGGGAACAGATACGCAGTATTTT,CASSGLAGTDTQYF
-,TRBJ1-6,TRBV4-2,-,TGTGCCAGCAGCCAAGATCTTAACAGGGATTATTCACCCCTCCACTTT,CASSQDLNRDYSPLHF
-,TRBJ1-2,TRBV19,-,TGTGCCAGTAGTATTCGGGCTAACTATGGCTACACCTTC,CASSIRANYGYTF
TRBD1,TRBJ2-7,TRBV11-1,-,TGTGCCAGCAGCGGGGGACAGGGGAGTCCCTACGAGCAGTACTTC,CASSGGQGSPYEQYF
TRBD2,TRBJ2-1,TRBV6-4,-,TGTGCCAGCAGTGTCTCCGGGACTAGCGCCTACAATGAGCAGTTCTTC,CASSVSGTSAYNEQFF
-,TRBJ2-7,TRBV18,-,TGTGCCAGCTCACCACCTAGCCGGAGTACCTACGAGCAGTACTTC,CASSPPSRSTYEQYF
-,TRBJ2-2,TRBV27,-,TGTGCCAGCAGTTTGGGGGGTCAGGGCCACGGGGAGCTGTTTTTT,CASSLGGQGHGELFF
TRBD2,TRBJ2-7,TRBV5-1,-,TGCGCCAGCAGCCCCGGGACTAGCAATGTCGAGCAGTACTTC,CASSPGTSNVEQYF
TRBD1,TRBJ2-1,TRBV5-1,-,TGCGCCAGCAGCCCCTCGGGACAGGGGGGTATCTACAATGAGCAGTTCTTC,CASSPSGQGGIYNEQFF
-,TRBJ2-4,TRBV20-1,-,TGCAGTGCTGTAGGACAAGACATTCAGTACTTC,CSAVGQDIQYF
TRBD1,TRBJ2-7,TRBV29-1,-,TGCAGCGTTGAAAGGGGGACAGGGGGCGAGCAGTACTTC,CSVERGTGGEQYF
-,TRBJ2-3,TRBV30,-,TGTGCCTGGAGTGGATCTAGCACAGATACGCAGTATTTT,CAWSGSSTDTQYF
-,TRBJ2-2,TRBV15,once,TGTGCCACCAGCAGAGAGGTTTTCACGGGGACCGGGGAGCTGTTTTTT,CATSREVFTGTGELFF
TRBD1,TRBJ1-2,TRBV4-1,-,TGCGCCAGCAGCTTCCGAAAAGAGGGACAGTCGACCAGAGCTAACTATGGCTACACCTTC,CASSFRKEGQSTRANYGYTF
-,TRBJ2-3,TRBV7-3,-,TGTGCCAGCAGCTTCGGGGGGCCCGGAGATACGCAGTATTTT,CASSFGGPGDTQYF
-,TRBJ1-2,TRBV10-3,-,TGTGCCACCCCCTGGGGCTACACCTTC,CATPWGYTF
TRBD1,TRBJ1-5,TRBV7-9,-,TGTGCCAGCAGCTTAGGGGACAGCGGACGGCATTTT,CASSLGDSGRHF
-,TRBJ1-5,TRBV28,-,TGTGCCAGCAGTTTCTCCGACTGGGAGACAGCCGCTCCCCATCAGCCCCAGCATTTT,CASSFSDWETAAPHQPQHF
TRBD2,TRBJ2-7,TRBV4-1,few,TGCGCCAGCAGCCAAGATTTTGGCGGGAGTTTTTACGAGCAGTACTTC,CASSQDFGGSFYEQYF
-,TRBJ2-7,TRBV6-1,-,TGTGCCAGCAGTGAACCAGAGGGAGGCTACGAGCAGTACTTC,CASSEPEGGYEQYF
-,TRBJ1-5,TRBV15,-,TGTGCCACCAGCAGAGTGGGACGGTACGATCAGCCCCAGCATTTT,CATSRVGRYDQPQHF
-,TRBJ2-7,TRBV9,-,TGTGCCAGCAGCGAGTCCGGGACTGTGATCTACGAGCAGTACTTC,CASSESGTVIYEQYF
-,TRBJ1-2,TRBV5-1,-,TGCGCCAGCAGCTTGGTTCGAGGTGGCTACACCTTC,CASSLVRGGYTF
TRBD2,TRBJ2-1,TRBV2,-,TGTGCCAGCAGCCCGGGGCGGGGGGCCTACAATGAGCAGTTCTTC,CASSPGRGAYNEQFF
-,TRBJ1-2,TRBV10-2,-,TGCGCCAGCAGTCAAGGGTTCTTGTCTGGCTACACCTTC,CASSQGFLSGYTF
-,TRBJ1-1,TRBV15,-,TGTGCCACCAGCGGACACAGGGTCGGTGGCACTGAAGCTTTCTTT,CATSGHRVGGTEAFF
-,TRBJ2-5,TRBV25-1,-,TGTGCCAGCAGTGATGTCGAGACCCAGTACTTC,CASSDVETQYF
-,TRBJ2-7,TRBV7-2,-,TGTGCCAGCACCCTAGATCCCTACTACGAGCAGTACTTC,CASTLDPYYEQYF
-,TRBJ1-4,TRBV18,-,TGTGCCAGCTCACCGCTCCTGAACCAAGGGCGGGAAAAACTGTTTTTT,CASSPLLNQGREKLFF
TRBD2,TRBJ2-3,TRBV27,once,TGTGCCAGCAGTTTATCAGTATGGTCGACTAGCGGGAGGTCGGTAGATACGCAGTATTTT,CASSLSVWSTSGRSVDTQYF
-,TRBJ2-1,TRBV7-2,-,TGTGCCAGCAGCTCCTCCCCTATAGGGAGGTGGCTGTTCTTC,CASSSSPIGRWLFF
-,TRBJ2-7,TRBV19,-,TGTGCCAGTAGTAGCGGGGGACAGGCGTCCTACGAGCAGTACTTC,CASSSGGQASYEQYF
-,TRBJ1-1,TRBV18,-,TGTGCCAGCTCGCCAGATGCAGGTCTGAGAGCTTTCTTT,CASSPDAGLRAFF
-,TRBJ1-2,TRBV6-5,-,TGTGCCAGCAGTTACTCTGAGTGGGCCTATGGCTACACCTTC,CASSYSEWAYGYTF
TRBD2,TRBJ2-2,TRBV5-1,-,TGCGCCAGCAGCTTGGCCCCGGGACTAGCGGGTACCGGGGAGCTGTTTTTT,CASSLAPGLAGTGELFF
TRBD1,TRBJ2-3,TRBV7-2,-,TGTGCCAGCAGCTCCCGACAGGGATTCACAGATACGCAGTATTTT,CASSSRQGFTDTQYF
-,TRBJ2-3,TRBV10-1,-,TGCGCCAGCAGTGATGACTCCCTCGGGAATACGCAGTATTTT,CASSDDSLGNTQYF
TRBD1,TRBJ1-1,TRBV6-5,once,TGTGCCAGCAGGCAGGGGGCGATCACTGAAGCTTTCTTT,CASRQGAITEAFF
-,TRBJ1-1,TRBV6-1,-,TGTGCCAGCAAGTCCTCCATGAACACTGAAGCTTTCTTT,CASKSSMNTEAFF
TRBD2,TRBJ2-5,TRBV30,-,TGTGCCTGGATGGGGGAGTCTAGCGGGAGTCGGGAGACCCAGTACTTC,CAWMGESSGSRETQYF
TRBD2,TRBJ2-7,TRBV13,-,TGTGCCAGCAGCTTAGAGACTAGCGGGACCTACGAGCAGTACTTC,CASSLETSGTYEQYF
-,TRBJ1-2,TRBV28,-,TGTGCCAGCAGTTTCGGGAGCTATGGCTACACCTTC,CASSFGSYGYTF